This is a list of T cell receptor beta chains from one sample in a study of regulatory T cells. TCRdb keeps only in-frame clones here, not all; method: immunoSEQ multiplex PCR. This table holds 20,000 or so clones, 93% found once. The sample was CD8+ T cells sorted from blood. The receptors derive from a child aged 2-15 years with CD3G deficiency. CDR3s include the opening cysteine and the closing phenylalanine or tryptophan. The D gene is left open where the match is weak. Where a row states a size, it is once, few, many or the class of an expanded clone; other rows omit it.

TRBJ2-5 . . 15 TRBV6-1 CASSEAPTYQETQYF TGTGCCAGCAGTGAAGCCCCGACGTACCAAGAGACCCAGTACTTC
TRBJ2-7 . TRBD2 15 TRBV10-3 CAISESTSGSFEQYF TGTGCCATCAGTGAGTCTACTAGCGGGAGTTTCGAGCAGTACTTC
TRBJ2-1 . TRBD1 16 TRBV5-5 CASSSPTGTGVDEQFF TGTGCCAGCAGCTCTCCTACCGGGACAGGGGTGGATGAGCAGTTCTTC
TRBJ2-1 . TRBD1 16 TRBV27 CASSLIGPTGYNEQFF TGTGCCAGCAGCCTGATTGGACCGACAGGGTACAATGAGCAGTTCTTC
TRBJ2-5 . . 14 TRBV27 CASSGDFQSGTQYF TGTGCCAGCAGTGGGGACTTCCAATCTGGGACCCAGTACTTC
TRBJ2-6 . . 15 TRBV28 CASSMRGSGANVLTF TGTGCCAGCAGTATGAGGGGCAGCGGGGCCAACGTCCTGACTTTC
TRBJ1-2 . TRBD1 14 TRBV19 CASRKPGQNYGYTF TGTGCCAGTAGGAAACCGGGACAGAACTATGGCTACACCTTC
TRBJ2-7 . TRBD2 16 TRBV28 CASSLASGTLPYEQYF TGTGCCAGCAGTCTAGCTAGCGGGACCCTTCCCTACGAGCAGTACTTC
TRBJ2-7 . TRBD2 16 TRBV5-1 CASSLGSGVPSYEQYF TGCGCCAGCAGCTTGGGGAGCGGGGTCCCCTCCTACGAGCAGTACTTC
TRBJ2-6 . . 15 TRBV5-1 CASSLDLSGANVLTF TGCGCCAGCAGCTTGGATCTCTCTGGGGCCAACGTCCTGACTTTC
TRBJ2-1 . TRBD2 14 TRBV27 CASSLGGGYAEQFF TGTGCCAGCAGTTTAGGCGGGGGGTACGCTGAGCAGTTCTTC
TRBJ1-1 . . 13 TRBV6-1 CASSEGARDEAFF TGTGCCAGCAGTGAGGGGGCACGGGATGAAGCTTTCTTT
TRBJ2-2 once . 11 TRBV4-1 CASSQGGELFF TGCGCCAGCAGCCAAGGCGGGGAGCTGTTTTTT
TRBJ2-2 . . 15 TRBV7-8 CASSLGRLKNGELFF TGTGCCAGCAGCTTGGGGCGACTTAAGAACGGGGAGCTGTTTTTT
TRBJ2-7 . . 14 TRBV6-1 CASSELDSGYEQYF TGTGCCAGCAGTGAACTTGACAGCGGATACGAGCAGTACTTC
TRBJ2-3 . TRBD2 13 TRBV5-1 CASRGLDTDTQYF TGCGCCAGCAGGGGACTAGATACAGATACGCAGTATTTT
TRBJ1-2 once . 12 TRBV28 CASSTGIDGYTF TGTGCCAGCAGTACAGGGATCGATGGCTACACCTTC
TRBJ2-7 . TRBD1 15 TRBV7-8 CASSTPEDREDEQYF TGTGCCAGCAGTACCCCGGAGGACAGGGAAGACGAGCAGTACTTC
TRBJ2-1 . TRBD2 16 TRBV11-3 CASSWMRLAGVNEQFF TGTGCCAGCAGCTGGATGAGGCTAGCGGGAGTCAATGAGCAGTTCTTC
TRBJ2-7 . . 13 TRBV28 CASSLRGPYEQYF TGTGCCAGCAGCCTTAGAGGGCCCTACGAGCAGTACTTC
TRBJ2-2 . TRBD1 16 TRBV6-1 CASSEMQGAHTGELFF TGTGCCAGCAGTGAGATGCAGGGGGCGCACACCGGGGAGCTGTTTTTT
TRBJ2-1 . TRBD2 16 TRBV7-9 CASTSGAGALYNEQFF TGTGCCAGCACCTCGGGAGCGGGAGCCCTCTACAATGAGCAGTTCTTC
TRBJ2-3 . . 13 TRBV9 CASSGDLTDTQYF TGTGCCAGCAGCGGGGACCTCACAGATACGCAGTATTTT
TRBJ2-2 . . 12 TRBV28 CAIAANTGELFF TGTGCCATCGCAGCGAACACCGGGGAGCTGTTTTTT
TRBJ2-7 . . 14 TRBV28 CASSSRSSGYEQYF TGTGCCAGCAGTTCCCGATCCTCAGGCTACGAGCAGTACTTC
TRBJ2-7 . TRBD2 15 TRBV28 CASSLRLAGGGEQYF TGTGCCAGCAGTCTCCGACTAGCGGGAGGGGGCGAGCAGTACTTC
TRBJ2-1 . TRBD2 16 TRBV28 CASSQLLAGLYNEQFF TGTGCCAGCAGTCAGCTCCTAGCGGGCCTCTACAATGAGCAGTTCTTC
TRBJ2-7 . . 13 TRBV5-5 CASSDVHSYEQYF TGTGCCAGCAGCGACGTACACTCCTACGAGCAGTACTTC
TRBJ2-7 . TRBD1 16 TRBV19 CASSPKAGTGIYEQYF TGTGCCAGTAGTCCGAAGGCCGGGACAGGGATTTACGAGCAGTACTTC
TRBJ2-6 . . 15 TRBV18 CASSPGAQGANVLTF TGTGCCAGCTCACCAGGGGCTCAAGGGGCCAACGTCCTGACTTTC
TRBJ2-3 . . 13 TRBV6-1 CASRPTGTDTQYF TGTGCCAGCCGTCCGACAGGCACAGATACGCAGTATTTT
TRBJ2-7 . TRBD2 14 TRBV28 CASSGLGTWGEQYF TGTGCCAGCAGTGGACTAGGGACTTGGGGGGAGCAGTACTTC
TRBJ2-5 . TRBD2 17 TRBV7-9 CASSLGLAGGVQETQYF TGTGCCAGCAGCTTAGGTTTGGCGGGAGGCGTACAAGAGACCCAGTACTTC
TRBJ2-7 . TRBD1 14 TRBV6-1 CASSPTGGNYEQYF TGTGCCAGCAGTCCGACAGGGGGAAACTACGAGCAGTACTTC
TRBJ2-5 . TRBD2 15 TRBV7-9 CASSLGTSGKETQYF TGTGCCAGCAGCTTAGGGACTAGCGGGAAAGAGACCCAGTACTTC
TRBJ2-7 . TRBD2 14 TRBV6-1 CASSELTSGYEQYF TGTGCCAGCAGTGAATTGACTAGCGGGTACGAGCAGTACTTC
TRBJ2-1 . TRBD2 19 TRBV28 CASSLQLAGGPSSYNEQFF TGTGCCAGCAGTTTACAACTAGCGGGAGGGCCATCATCCTACAATGAGCAGTTCTTC
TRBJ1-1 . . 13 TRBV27 CASSPTGFTEAFF TGTGCCAGCAGTCCTACAGGGTTCACTGAAGCTTTCTTT
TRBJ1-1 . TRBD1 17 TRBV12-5 CASGSDDRGHWITEAFF TGTGCTAGTGGTTCCGATGACAGGGGGCATTGGATCACTGAAGCTTTCTTT
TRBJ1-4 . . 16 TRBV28 CASSSGVGAINEKLFF TGTGCCAGCAGTTCCGGCGTTGGGGCAATTAATGAAAAACTGTTTTTT
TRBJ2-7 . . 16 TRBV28 CASSPTLGPLILEQYF TGTGCCAGCAGTCCCACCTTGGGGCCTTTAATACTCGAGCAGTACTTC
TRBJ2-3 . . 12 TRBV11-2 CASSFPTDTQYF TGTGCCAGCAGCTTCCCCACAGATACGCAGTATTTT
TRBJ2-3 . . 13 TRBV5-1 CASSFTGTDTQYF TGCGCCAGCAGCTTTACAGGCACAGATACGCAGTATTTT
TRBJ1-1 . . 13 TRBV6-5 CASSPGRNTEAFF TGTGCCAGCAGCCCAGGGAGGAACACTGAAGCTTTCTTT
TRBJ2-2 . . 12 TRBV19 CAAQGLAGELFF TGTGCCGCACAGGGCCTAGCCGGGGAGCTGTTTTTT